This T cell receptor beta chain is from a study of type 1 regulatory T cells. Study as a whole: T-allo10 is an in vitro-generated, Tr1-enriched CD4 T cell product specific for alloantigen.

In regard to this clonotype: The target antigen is unknown. A junction end diverges from the germline sequence, so it may reflect a read error.

TCRdb fed the reads into MiXCR, producing one record per CDR3 protein. The sample records around 64,000 distinct CDR3 sequences, roughly 20% being singletons. The CDR3 covers 13 residues. Germline CDR1 reads SGHRS; CDR2 reads YFSETQ. The study's findings and limits: Type 1 regulatory T cells had a more restricted TCR repertoire than non-type 1 regulatory T cells.

The chain combines TRBV5-1 with TRBJ1-1; unclear D gene. Source material: cultured type 1 regulatory T (Tr1) cells, either the whole culture or a sorted fraction (not recorded which). The sequence was obtained from a human donor in good health. The CDR3 sequence: CASSTDANTEAFF. The CDR3 DNA is TGTGCCAGCAGCACGGATGCGAACACTGAAGCTTTCTTT.